This TCR beta chain was documented in a study of CD8 T cells in ankylosing spondylitis. Study-level results: Reportedly, matched ankylosing spondylitis synovial fluid was significantly enriched for disease-linked clones.

Construction of TCR beta libraries was performed using quantitative 5'-RACE with molecular barcodes. TCRdb processed the 5' RACE reads anew with MiXCR; each CDR3 protein has one entry. The table includes approximately 220,000 distinct CDR3 sequences, 25% to 30% detected once. This clonotype was picked up many times. The target antigen is unknown. The sequence derives from a male donor with ankylosing spondylitis or in good health (not recorded which). Specimen: blood, either unsorted or a sorted T cell fraction (not recorded which).

The CDR3 DNA reads as TGCAGTGCGAGATACCGGGAGGGAAAAAGCTATGGCTACACCTTC. Residues: CSARYREGKSYGYTF. The rearrangement uses TRBV20-1 and TRBJ1-2; D gene unclear. Germline CDR1 and CDR2: DFQATT and SNEGSKA (reference sequence). The CDR3 spans 15 residues. V lost 6 bases and J lost 4, with 21 bases in between.